This T cell receptor (beta chain) was recorded in a study of post-analysis software for immune sequencing data. Unique molecular identifiers tagged the TCR beta cDNA libraries. TCRdb recomputed calls from the PCR reads with MiXCR, one row per CDR3 protein. The data show fewer than 850,000 distinct CDR3 sequences, roughly 27% seen once. Sequencing was performed on blood. This sequence was found in a girl aged 5 to 17 with multiple sclerosis.

CDR3 DNA: TGTGCCAGCAGCTCCCAGGGGACAGGGGGCAAAAACAATGAGCAGTTCTTC. Protein: CASSSQGTGGKNNEQFF. The rearrangement uses TRBV11-2 and TRBJ2-1; 12 bases match TRBD1. This CDR3 region has 17 residues. Looked up from germline, CDR1 is SGHAT and CDR2 is FQNNGV. The V and J ends lost 4 bases and 5 bases, in that order; junction bases with no gene match: 9.